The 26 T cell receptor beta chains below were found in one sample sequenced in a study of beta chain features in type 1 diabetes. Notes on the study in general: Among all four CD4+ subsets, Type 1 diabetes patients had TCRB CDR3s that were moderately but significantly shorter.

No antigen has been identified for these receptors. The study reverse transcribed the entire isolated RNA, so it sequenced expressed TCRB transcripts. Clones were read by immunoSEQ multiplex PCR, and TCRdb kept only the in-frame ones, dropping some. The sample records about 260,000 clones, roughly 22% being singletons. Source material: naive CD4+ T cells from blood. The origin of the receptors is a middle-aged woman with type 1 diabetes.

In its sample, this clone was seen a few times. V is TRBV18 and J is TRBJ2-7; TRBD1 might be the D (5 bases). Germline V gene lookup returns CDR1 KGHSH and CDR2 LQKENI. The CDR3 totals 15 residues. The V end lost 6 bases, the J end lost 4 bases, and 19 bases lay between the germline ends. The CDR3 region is CASSALTALSYEQYF. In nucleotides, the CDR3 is TGTGCCAGCTCCGCCCTGACAGCTCTGTCGTACGAGCAGTACTTC.

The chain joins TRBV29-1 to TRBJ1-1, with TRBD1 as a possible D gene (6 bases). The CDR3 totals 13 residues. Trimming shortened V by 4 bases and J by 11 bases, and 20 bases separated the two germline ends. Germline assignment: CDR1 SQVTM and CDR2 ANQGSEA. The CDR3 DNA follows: TGCAGCGTTGGCCCCCAGATTCAGGGGAGCGCTTTCTTT. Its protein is CSVGPQIQGSAFF. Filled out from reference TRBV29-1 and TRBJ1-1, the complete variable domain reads SAVISQKPSRDICQRGTSLTIQCQVDSQVTMMFWYRQQPGQSLTLIATANQGSEATYESGFVIDKFPISRPNLTFSTLTVSNMSPEDSSIYLCSVGPQIQGSAFFGQGTRLTVV.

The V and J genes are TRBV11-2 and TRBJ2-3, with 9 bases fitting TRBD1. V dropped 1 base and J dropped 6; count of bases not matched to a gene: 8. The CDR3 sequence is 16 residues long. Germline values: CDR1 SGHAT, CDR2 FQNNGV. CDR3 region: CASSLARDREGDTQYF. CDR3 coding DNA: TGTGCCAGCAGCTTAGCCCGGGACAGGGAAGGGGATACGCAGTATTTT.

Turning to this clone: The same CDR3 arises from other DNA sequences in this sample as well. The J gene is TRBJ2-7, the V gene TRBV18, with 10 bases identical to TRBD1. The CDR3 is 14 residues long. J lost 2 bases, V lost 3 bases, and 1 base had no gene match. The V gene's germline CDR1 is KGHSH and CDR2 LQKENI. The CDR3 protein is CASSPGTGAYEQYF. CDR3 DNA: TGTGCCAGCTCACCGGGGACAGGGGCCTACGAGCAGTACTTC.

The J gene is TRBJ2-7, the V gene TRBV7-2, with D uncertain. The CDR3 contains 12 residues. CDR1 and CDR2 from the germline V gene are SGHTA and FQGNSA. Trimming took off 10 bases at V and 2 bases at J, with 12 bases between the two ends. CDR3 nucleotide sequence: TGTGCCATTACGACACGTACCTACGAGCAGTACTTC. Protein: CAITTRTYEQYF.

CDR3 residues: CASSLIQGGDEQFF. CDR3 coding DNA: TGTGCCAGCAGTTTAATCCAGGGCGGGGATGAGCAGTTCTTC. The V and J genes are TRBV28 and TRBJ2-1; a weak D match, TRBD2 (6 bases). Germline lookup yields CDR1 MDHEN and CDR2 SYDVKM. V was shortened by 2 bases and J by 8 bases, with 13 bases between the two germline ends. CDR3 size: 14 residues. The whole variable domain, filled in from reference TRBV28 and TRBJ2-1, reads DVKVTQSSRYLVKRTGEKVFLECVQDMDHENMFWYRQDPGLGLRLIYFSYDVKMKEKGDIPEGYSVSREKKERFSLILESASTNQTSMYLCASSLIQGGDEQFFGPGTRLTVL.

CDR3: CASSRNRANEQFF. The CDR3 DNA is TGTGCCAGCTCACGCAACAGGGCCAATGAGCAGTTCTTC. The V gene is TRBV18, the J gene TRBJ2-1; the D gene is possibly TRBD1 (6 bases). Trimming removed 4 bases at V and 6 bases at J, with 10 bases between. The CDR3 sequence is 13 residues long. Germline CDR1 is KGHSH and CDR2 is LQKENI.

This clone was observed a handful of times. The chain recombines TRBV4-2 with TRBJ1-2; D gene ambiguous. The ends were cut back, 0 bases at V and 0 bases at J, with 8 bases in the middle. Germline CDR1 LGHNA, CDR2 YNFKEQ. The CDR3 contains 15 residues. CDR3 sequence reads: CASSQDLASNYGYTF. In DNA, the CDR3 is TGTGCCAGCAGCCAAGATTTAGCCTCTAACTATGGCTACACCTTC.

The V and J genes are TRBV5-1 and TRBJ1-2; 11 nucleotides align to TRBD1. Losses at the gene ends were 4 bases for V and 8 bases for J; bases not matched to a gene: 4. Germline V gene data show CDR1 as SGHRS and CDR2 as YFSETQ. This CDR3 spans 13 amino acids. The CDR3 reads CASSLDRGQGYTF. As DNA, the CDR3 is TGCGCCAGCAGCCTGGACAGGGGGCAAGGCTACACCTTC. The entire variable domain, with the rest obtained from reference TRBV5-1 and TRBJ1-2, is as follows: KAGVTQTPRYLIKTRGQQVTLSCSPISGHRSVSWYQQTPGQGLQFLFEYFSETQRNKGNFPGRFSGRQFSNSRSEMNVSTLELGDSALYLCASSLDRGQGYTFGSGTRLTVV.

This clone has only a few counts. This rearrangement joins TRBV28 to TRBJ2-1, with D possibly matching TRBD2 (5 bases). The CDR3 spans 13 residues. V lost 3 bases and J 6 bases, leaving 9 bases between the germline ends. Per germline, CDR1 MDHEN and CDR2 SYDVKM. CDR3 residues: CASSFTGINEQFF. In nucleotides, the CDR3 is TGTGCCAGCAGTTTTACGGGAATCAATGAGCAGTTCTTC.

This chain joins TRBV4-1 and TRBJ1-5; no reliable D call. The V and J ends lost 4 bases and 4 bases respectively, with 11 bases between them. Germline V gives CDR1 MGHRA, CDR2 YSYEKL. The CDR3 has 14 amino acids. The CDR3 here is CASSPLRGNQPQHF. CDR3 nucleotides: TGCGCCAGCAGCCCTCTCCGGGGTAATCAGCCCCAGCATTTT.

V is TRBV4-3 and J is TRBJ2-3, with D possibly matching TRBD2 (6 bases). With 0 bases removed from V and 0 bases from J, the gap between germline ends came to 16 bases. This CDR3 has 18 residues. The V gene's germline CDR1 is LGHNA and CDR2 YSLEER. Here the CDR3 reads CASSQEGSRDLSTDTQYF. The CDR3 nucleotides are TGCGCCAGCAGCCAAGAAGGGAGCCGGGACTTGAGCACAGATACGCAGTATTTT.

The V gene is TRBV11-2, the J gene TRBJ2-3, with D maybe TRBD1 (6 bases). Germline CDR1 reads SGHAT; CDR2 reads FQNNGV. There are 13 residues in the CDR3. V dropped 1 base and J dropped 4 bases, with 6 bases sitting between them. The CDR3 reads CASSLGGPDTQYF. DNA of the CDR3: TGTGCCAGCAGCTTAGGGGGGCCAGATACGCAGTATTTT.

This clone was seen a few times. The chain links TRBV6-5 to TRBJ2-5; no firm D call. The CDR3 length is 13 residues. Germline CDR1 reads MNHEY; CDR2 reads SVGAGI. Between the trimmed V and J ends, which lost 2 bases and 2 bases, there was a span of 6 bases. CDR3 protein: CASSYSFQETQYF. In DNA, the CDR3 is TGTGCCAGCAGTTACAGCTTTCAAGAGACCCAGTACTTC.

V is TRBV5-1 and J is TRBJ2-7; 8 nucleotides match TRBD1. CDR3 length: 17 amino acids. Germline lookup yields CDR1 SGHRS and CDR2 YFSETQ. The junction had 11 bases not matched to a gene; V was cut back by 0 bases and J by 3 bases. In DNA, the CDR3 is TGCGCCAGCAGCTTGGTTCCCCAGGGGGCGGATTTCTACGAGCAGTACTTC. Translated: CASSLVPQGADFYEQYF.

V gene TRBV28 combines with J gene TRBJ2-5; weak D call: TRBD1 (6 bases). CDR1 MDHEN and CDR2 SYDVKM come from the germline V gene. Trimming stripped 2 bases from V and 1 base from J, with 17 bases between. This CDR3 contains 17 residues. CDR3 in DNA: TGTGCCAGCAGTTTAGCTGGGGGTCAGGGGCTCCAAGAGACCCAGTACTTC. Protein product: CASSLAGGQGLQETQYF.

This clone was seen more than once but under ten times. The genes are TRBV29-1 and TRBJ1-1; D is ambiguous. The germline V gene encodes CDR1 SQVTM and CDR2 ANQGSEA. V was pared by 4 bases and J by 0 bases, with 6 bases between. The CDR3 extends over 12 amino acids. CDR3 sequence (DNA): TGCAGCGTTGCCGAGGTGAACACTGAAGCTTTCTTT. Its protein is CSVAEVNTEAFF.

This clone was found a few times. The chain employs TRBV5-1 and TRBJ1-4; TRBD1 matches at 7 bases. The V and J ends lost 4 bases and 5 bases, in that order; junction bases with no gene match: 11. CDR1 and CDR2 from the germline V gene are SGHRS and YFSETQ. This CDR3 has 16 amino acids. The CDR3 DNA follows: TGCGCCAGCAGCCTGACTACGGGACAGCTGAATGAAAAACTGTTTTTT. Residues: CASSLTTGQLNEKLFF.

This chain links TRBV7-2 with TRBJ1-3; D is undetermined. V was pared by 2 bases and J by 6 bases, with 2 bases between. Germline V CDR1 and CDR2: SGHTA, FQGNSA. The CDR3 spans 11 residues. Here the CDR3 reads CASSLQNTIYF. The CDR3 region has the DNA TGTGCCAGCAGCTTACAAAACACCATATATTTT.

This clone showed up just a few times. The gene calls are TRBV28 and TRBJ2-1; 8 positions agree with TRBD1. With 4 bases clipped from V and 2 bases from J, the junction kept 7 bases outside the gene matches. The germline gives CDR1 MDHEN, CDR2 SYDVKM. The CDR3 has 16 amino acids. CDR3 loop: CASSSVDRAPYNEQFF. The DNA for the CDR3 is TGTGCCAGCAGTTCCGTGGACAGGGCACCCTACAATGAGCAGTTCTTC.

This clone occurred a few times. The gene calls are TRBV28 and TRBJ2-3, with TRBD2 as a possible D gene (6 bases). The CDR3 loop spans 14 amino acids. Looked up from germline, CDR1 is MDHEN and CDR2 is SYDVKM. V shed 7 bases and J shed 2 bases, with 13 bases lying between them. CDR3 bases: TGTGCCAGCATCGGGAGACAGAACACAGATACGCAGTATTTT. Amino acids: CASIGRQNTDTQYF.

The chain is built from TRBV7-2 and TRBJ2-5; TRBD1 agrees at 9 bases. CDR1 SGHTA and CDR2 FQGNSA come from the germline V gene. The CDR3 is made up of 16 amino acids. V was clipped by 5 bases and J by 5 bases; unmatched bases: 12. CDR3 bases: TGTGCCAGCAGCCCCCGGCCCCGGGACAGGGATGAGACCCAGTACTTC. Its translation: CASSPRPRDRDETQYF.

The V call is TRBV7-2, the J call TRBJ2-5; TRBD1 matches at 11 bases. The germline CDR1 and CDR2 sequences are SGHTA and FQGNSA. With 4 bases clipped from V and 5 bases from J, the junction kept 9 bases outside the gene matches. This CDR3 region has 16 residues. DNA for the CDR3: TGTGCCAGCAGCTACCGACAGGGACAGGGGGGTGAGACCCAGTACTTC. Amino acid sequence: CASSYRQGQGGETQYF.

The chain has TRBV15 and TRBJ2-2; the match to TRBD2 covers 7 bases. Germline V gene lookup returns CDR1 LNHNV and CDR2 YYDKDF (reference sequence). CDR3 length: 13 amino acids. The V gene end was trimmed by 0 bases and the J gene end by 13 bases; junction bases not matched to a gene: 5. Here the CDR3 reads CATSRDRGLRLFF. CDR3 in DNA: TGTGCCACCAGCAGAGATAGGGGACTACGGCTGTTTTTT.

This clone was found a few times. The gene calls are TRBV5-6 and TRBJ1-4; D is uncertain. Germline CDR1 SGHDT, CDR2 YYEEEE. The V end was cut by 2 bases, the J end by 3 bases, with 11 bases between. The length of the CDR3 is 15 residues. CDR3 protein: CASSFGDSANEKLFF. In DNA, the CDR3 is TGTGCCAGCAGCTTCGGGGATTCAGCTAATGAAAAACTGTTTTTT.

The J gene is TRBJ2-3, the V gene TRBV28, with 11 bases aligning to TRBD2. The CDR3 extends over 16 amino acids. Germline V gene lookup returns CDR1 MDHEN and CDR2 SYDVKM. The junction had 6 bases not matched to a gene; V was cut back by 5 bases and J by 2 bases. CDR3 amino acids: CASSPIAGGPTDTQYF. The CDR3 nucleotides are TGTGCCAGCAGTCCAATAGCGGGGGGGCCCACAGATACGCAGTATTTT.